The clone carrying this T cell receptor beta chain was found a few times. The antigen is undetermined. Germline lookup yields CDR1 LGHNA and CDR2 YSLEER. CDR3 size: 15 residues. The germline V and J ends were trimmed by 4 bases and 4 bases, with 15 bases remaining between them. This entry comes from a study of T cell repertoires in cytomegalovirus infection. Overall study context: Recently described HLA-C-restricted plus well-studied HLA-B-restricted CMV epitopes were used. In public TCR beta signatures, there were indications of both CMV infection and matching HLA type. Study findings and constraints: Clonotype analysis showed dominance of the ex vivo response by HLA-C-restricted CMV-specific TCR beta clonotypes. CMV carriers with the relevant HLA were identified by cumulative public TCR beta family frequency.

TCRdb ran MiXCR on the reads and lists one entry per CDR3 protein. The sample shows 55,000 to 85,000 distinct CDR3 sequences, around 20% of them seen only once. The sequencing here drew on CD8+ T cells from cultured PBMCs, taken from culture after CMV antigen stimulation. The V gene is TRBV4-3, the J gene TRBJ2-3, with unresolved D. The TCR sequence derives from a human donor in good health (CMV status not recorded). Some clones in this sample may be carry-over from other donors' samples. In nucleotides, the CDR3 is TGCGCCAGCAGCCGTACGTGGGCCGAGGCAGATACGCAGTATTTT. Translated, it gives CASSRTWAEADTQYF.